What follows is one T cell receptor beta chain and its context. The target antigen is unknown. This sample is part of a study of T-cell memory formation after mild COVID-19. General study results and limits: CD4+ contracting clones were found mainly in CM and EM, and CD8+ ones in EMRA.

UMIs and sample barcodes were carried by the TCR alpha and TCR beta cDNA libraries that 5'RACE produced using constant-segment primers. TCRdb reprocessed the 5' RACE reads via MiXCR and lists one record per CDR3 protein. The table has roughly 600,000 distinct CDR3 sequences, about a sixth seen once. Trimming took 6 bases from V and 7 from J; bases not matched to a gene: 5. The CDR3 consists of 14 residues. What was sequenced was PBMCs or a T cell subset sorted from them (not recorded which). The TCR comes from an adult woman who had mild COVID-19 (a few samples of this study predate the infection). Cell type and time point are not known. The chain uses TRBV12-3 or TRBV12-4 and TRBJ2-3, with 12 nucleotides matching TRBD2. The CDR3: CASRGLAGIYTQYF. In DNA, the CDR3 is TGTGCCAGCAGAGGACTAGCGGGAATATATACGCAGTATTTT.